This note documents a single TCR beta chain sequence. This specimen comes from a study of blood T cell repertoires in COVID-19. Study information: Material from acute and convalescent COVID-19 was sourced from the United States, Italy and Spain.

The germline V gene has CDR1 SGHAT and CDR2 FQNNGV. There are 16 residues in the CDR3. Losses at the gene ends were 5 bases for V and 6 bases for J; bases not matched to a gene: 10. Per the study methods: Reference gene primer amplification in the assay estimated nucleated cell counts. Sequencing was performed with immunoSEQ multiplex PCR; in TCRdb, only in-frame clones are kept and a portion is missing. The DNA gave D and trimming, while V, J and clone size come from that table. The sample lists about 400,000 clones, around 89% occurring once. The sequence came from a man aged 35-49 years with acute or convalescent COVID-19. Input material: peripheral blood. The V call is TRBV11-2, the J call TRBJ2-4, with 10 nucleotides matching TRBD1. In DNA form, the CDR3 reads TGTGCCAGCAGCCTAGGACAGGGGGTTTTGGTAAACATTCAGTACTTC. Protein sequence: CASSLGQGVLVNIQYF. Variable domain in full (rest from reference TRBV11-2 and TRBJ2-4): EAGVAQSPRYKIIEKRQSVAFWCNPISGHATLYWYQQILGQGPKLLIQFQNNGVVDDSQLPKDRFSAERLKGVDSTLKIQPAKLEDSAVYLCASSLGQGVLVNIQYFGAGTRLSVL.